The 27 T cell receptor beta chains given below trace back to one sample, sequenced in a study of identical twins. From the 5' RACE reads, TCRdb called clonotypes with MiXCR, one entry per CDR3 protein. Of approximately 890,000 distinct CDR3 sequences in the sample, 12% are singletons; the top ten hold 1.5% to 2%. Separately, the same data were catalogued under a study of yellow fever vaccine responses in identical twins.

The sample taken for sequencing was PBMCs. These receptors all come from a woman aged 18-29 years in good health.

In its sample, this clonotype was seen many times. The chain uses TRBV28 and TRBJ2-5; D is undetermined. The germline V and J ends were trimmed by 5 bases and 1 base, with 11 bases remaining between them. Looked up from germline, CDR1 is MDHEN and CDR2 is SYDVKM. The CDR3 runs 14 residues. CDR3 nucleotide sequence: TGTGCCAGCAGTCCCCCCGGCAGCCAAGAGACCCAGTACTTC. Amino acids: CASSPPGSQETQYF.

The DNA for the CDR3 is TGTGCCAGCAGTTCCCATCTGGGGGCTCGCGAGCAGTACGTC. Protein product: CASSSHLGAREQYV. J is TRBJ2-7 and V is TRBV27, with D tentatively TRBD1 (6 bases). CDR3 length equals 14 residues. CDR1 is MNHEY and CDR2 is SMNVEV in the germline V gene (reference sequence). V was cut by 4 bases and J by 6 bases, with 16 bases left in between.

This clonotype was counted many times. V and J are TRBV12-3 or TRBV12-4 and TRBJ1-5; no definite D call. V lost 7 bases, J lost 5 bases, and 21 bases lay in between. This CDR3 contains 16 residues. Written as DNA, the CDR3 is TGTGCCAGCAAGGGCTGGCCCGAACCGGGAGATCAGCCCCAGCATTTT. Protein product: CASKGWPEPGDQPQHF.

The chain's CDR3 is CASSQSRGPHEQYV. The CDR3 coding sequence is TGTGCCAGCAGCCAGTCGAGGGGGCCGCACGAGCAGTACGTC. This chain links TRBV14 with TRBJ2-7, with TRBD1 identical over 7 bases. The V gene's germline CDR1 is SGHDN and CDR2 FVKESK. The J segment lost 5 bases and the V segment lost 3 bases, leaving 7 bases of the junction unmatched. This CDR3 has 14 amino acids.

The genes are TRBV7-2 and TRBJ2-3; no reliable D call. Germline V gene data show CDR1 as SGHTA and CDR2 as FQGNSA. Trimming cost V 3 bases and J 0 bases, with 7 bases left between them. CDR3 length equals 14 residues. The CDR3 bases are TGTGCCAGCAGCTTTCTCACTAGCACAGATACGCAGTATTTT. Protein: CASSFLTSTDTQYF.

The gene calls are TRBV7-9 and TRBJ2-5; 7 bases align to TRBD1. The J segment lost 4 bases and the V segment lost 1 base, leaving 6 bases of the junction unmatched. The CDR3 contains 15 residues. The germline V gene has CDR1 SEHNR and CDR2 FQNEAQ (reference sequence). As DNA, the CDR3 is TGTGCCAGCAGCTTAGAGCAGGGGGTTCGAGAGACCCAGTACTTC. As protein: CASSLEQGVRETQYF.

This clonotype was picked up many times. The chain recombines TRBV12-3 or TRBV12-4 with TRBJ1-1, with unresolved D. This CDR3 comprises 14 residues. Trimming shortened V by 1 base and J by 5 bases, and 11 bases separated the two germline ends. CDR3 nucleotides: TGTGCCAGCAGTTTAGGACCCGAGGGTACTGAAGCTTTCTTT. This gives the protein CASSLGPEGTEAFF.

This clonotype was seen more than once but under ten times. J is TRBJ1-4 and V is TRBV12-3 or TRBV12-4; TRBD1 is a possible D gene (5 bases). This CDR3 is built from 14 residues. The V end lost 6 bases, the J end lost 7 bases, and 15 bases lay between the germline ends. The chain's CDR3 is CASSFRGRVEKLFF. In DNA form, the CDR3 reads TGTGCCAGCAGCTTTCGGGGACGGGTTGAAAAACTGTTTTTT.

This clonotype was observed a few times. The J gene is TRBJ2-3, the V gene TRBV4-1; 7 bases map to TRBD2. The CDR3 consists of 16 residues. CDR1 and CDR2 from the germline V gene are MGHRA and YSYEKL. J was trimmed by 6 bases and V by 0 bases; bases with no gene match: 9. CDR3 nucleotide sequence: TGCGCCAGCAGCCAAGATTTGGCGGGAGTCAGGGATACGCAGTATTTT. Its protein product is CASSQDLAGVRDTQYF.

Only a few counts were recorded for this clonotype. The chain combines TRBV5-1 with TRBJ1-1; D ambiguous. Germline values: CDR1 SGHRS, CDR2 YFSETQ. The CDR3 covers 13 residues. Trimming shortened V by 0 bases and J by 10 bases, and 13 bases separated the two germline ends. The CDR3 spells CASSLARKSVAFF. The CDR3 bases are TGCGCCAGCAGCTTGGCGCGCAAGTCTGTAGCTTTCTTT.

V and J are TRBV2 and TRBJ2-3; TRBD2 is a possible D gene (5 bases). The CDR3 sequence is 16 residues long. Germline V gene lookup returns CDR1 SNHLY and CDR2 FYNNEI. The ends were cut back, 3 bases at V and 2 bases at J, with 15 bases in the middle. The CDR3 nucleotides are TGTGCCAGCAGTGAGGGAGTGTGGGGAAACACAGATACGCAGTATTTT. Protein sequence: CASSEGVWGNTDTQYF. The variable domain in full, completed from reference TRBV2 and TRBJ2-3, reads EPEVTQTPSHQVTQMGQEVILRCVPISNHLYFYWYRQILGQKVEFLVSFYNNEISEKSEIFDDQFSVERPDGSNFTLKIRSTKLEDSAMYFCASSEGVWGNTDTQYFGPGTRLTVL.

This clonotype was detected a few times. The chain carries TRBV29-1 and TRBJ2-3, with 7 bases lining up with TRBD1. V dropped 4 bases and J dropped 0; count of bases not matched to a gene: 4. This CDR3 comprises 14 residues. Germline V CDR1 and CDR2: SQVTM, ANQGSEA. CDR3 sequence reads: CSVVGTVSTDTQYF. The DNA for the CDR3 is TGCAGCGTTGTCGGGACAGTTAGCACAGATACGCAGTATTTT.

This clonotype has more than one count but fewer than ten. V is TRBV5-1 and J is TRBJ2-5; TRBD1 is a possible D gene (6 bases). With 5 bases removed from V and 3 bases from J, the gap between germline ends came to 14 bases. Germline V CDR1 and CDR2: SGHRS, YFSETQ. This CDR3 is 14 amino acids long. The CDR3 DNA is TGCGCCAGCAGTAAGGGACACACGGAAGAGACCCAGTACTTC. Its protein product is CASSKGHTEETQYF. Supplemented by reference TRBV5-1 and TRBJ2-5, the full variable domain reads KAGVTQTPRYLIKTRGQQVTLSCSPISGHRSVSWYQQTPGQGLQFLFEYFSETQRNKGNFPGRFSGRQFSNSRSEMNVSTLELGDSALYLCASSKGHTEETQYFGPGTRLLVL.

J is TRBJ2-3 and V is TRBV4-1; 14 bases align to TRBD2. CDR1 and CDR2 from the germline V gene are MGHRA and YSYEKL. The CDR3 runs to 18 residues. V lost 5 bases, J lost 1 base, and 8 bases stayed unmatched. DNA for the CDR3: TGCGCCAGCAGCTCCAGGACTAGCGGGGGGCCTCGCACAGATACGCAGTATTTT. Amino acids: CASSSRTSGGPRTDTQYF.

V usage is TRBV20-1 and J usage is TRBJ2-7; 7 nucleotides agree with TRBD2. The CDR3 has 12 amino acids. The germline CDR1 and CDR2 sequences are DFQATT and SNEGSKA (reference sequence). The CDR3 DNA reads as TGCAGGGTCTCCAACGGGGGGAGCGAGCAGTACTTC. Protein product: CRVSNGGSEQYF.

This clonotype has only a few counts. The genes are TRBV20-1 and TRBJ2-2; D is unresolved. The V end lost 1 base, the J end lost 1 base, and 13 bases lay between the germline ends. The CDR3 covers 16 residues. Germline V gene sequence: CDR1 DFQATT, CDR2 SNEGSKA (reference sequence). The CDR3 protein is CSARGGGGRNTGELFF. The CDR3, as DNA: TGCAGTGCTAGAGGCGGTGGCGGAAGGAACACCGGGGAGCTGTTTTTT.

A few counts support this clonotype. The V gene is TRBV19, the J gene TRBJ1-4, with D unresolved. Per the germline V gene, CDR1 is LNHDA and CDR2 is SQIVND (reference sequence). The CDR3 has 16 residues. The V end lost 7 bases, the J end lost 0 bases, and 15 bases lay between the germline ends. The CDR3: CASKTSPQATNEKLFF. As DNA, the CDR3 is TGTGCCAGTAAAACCAGCCCGCAGGCAACTAATGAAAAACTGTTTTTT.

The chain links TRBV12-3 or TRBV12-4 to TRBJ1-1; D gene uncertain. Trimming removed 3 bases at V and 3 bases at J, with 8 bases between. The CDR3 is 13 amino acids. The CDR3 region is CASSFKQYTEAFF. DNA of the CDR3: TGTGCCAGCAGTTTTAAACAGTACACTGAAGCTTTCTTT.

This clonotype was seen many times. The V call is TRBV28, the J call TRBJ1-2, with 10 positions matching TRBD1. Germline CDR1 and CDR2: MDHEN and SYDVKM. The CDR3 sequence is 16 residues long. V was pared by 5 bases and J by 5 bases, with 11 bases of the junction left unmatched. CDR3 sequence: CASSGVGDRGLYGYTF. The CDR3 DNA reads TGTGCCAGCAGTGGGGTAGGGGACAGGGGACTTTATGGCTACACCTTC.

The sample holds a few counts of this clonotype. The chain employs TRBV29-1 and TRBJ2-2; TRBD2 aligns across 7 bases. With 6 bases clipped from V and 1 base from J, the junction kept 8 bases outside the gene matches. The CDR3 extends over 15 amino acids. Germline CDR1 and CDR2: SQVTM and ANQGSEA. In DNA form, the CDR3 reads TGCAGCGTCCGAGTCCTAGCGGAGAACACCGGGGAGCTGTTTTTT. It specifies CSVRVLAENTGELFF.

The V gene is TRBV20-1, the J gene TRBJ1-1; unclear D gene. Germline V CDR1 and CDR2: DFQATT, SNEGSKA (reference sequence). The germline V and J ends were trimmed by 3 bases and 6 bases, with 14 bases remaining between them. This CDR3 is built from 13 residues. CDR3 amino acids: CSARVPGRPEAFF. CDR3 DNA: TGCAGTGCTAGGGTCCCAGGTAGGCCTGAAGCTTTCTTT.

This clonotype was counted only a few times. This rearrangement joins TRBV5-6 to TRBJ2-3; 14 bases match TRBD2. Trimming removed 4 bases from V and 4 bases from J; junction bases left unmatched: 5. Germline V CDR1 and CDR2: SGHDT, YYEEEE. The length of the CDR3 is 16 residues. CDR3 region: CASSMGTSGSPDTQYF. Written as DNA, the CDR3 is TGTGCCAGCAGCATGGGGACTAGCGGGAGCCCAGATACGCAGTATTTT.

The CDR3 DNA reads as TGCAGCGTTCGACAGGGGGATCAGCCCCAGCATTTT. Translated: CSVRQGDQPQHF. The J gene is TRBJ1-5, the V gene TRBV29-1; 9 positions match TRBD1. The CDR3 has 12 amino acids. J was trimmed by 5 bases and V by 5 bases; bases with no gene match: 1. Per the germline V gene, CDR1 is SQVTM and CDR2 is ANQGSEA.

This clonotype has at least ten counts. V usage is TRBV12-3 or TRBV12-4 and J usage is TRBJ1-4, with D maybe TRBD1 (5 bases). The CDR3 has 14 residues. V lost 3 bases, J lost 3 bases, and 8 bases lay in between. The CDR3 nucleotides are TGTGCCAGCAGTTTGTTCAGGGCTAATGAAAAACTGTTTTTT. Its translation: CASSLFRANEKLFF.

This clonotype was found many times. The J gene is TRBJ1-1, the V gene TRBV2; TRBD1 might be the D (6 bases). Trimming took 7 bases from V and 7 from J, leaving 13 bases between them. The CDR3 runs 12 residues. Germline V CDR1 and CDR2: SNHLY, FYNNEI. In nucleotides, the CDR3 is TGTGCCAGCAACCAGGGGCGACATGAAGCTTTCTTT. It is translated as CASNQGRHEAFF. Filled out from reference TRBV2 and TRBJ1-1, the complete variable domain reads EPEVTQTPSHQVTQMGQEVILRCVPISNHLYFYWYRQILGQKVEFLVSFYNNEISEKSEIFDDQFSVERPDGSNFTLKIRSTKLEDSAMYFCASNQGRHEAFFGQGTRLTVV.

The CDR3 DNA reads TGTGCCAGCAGCTTAGTTGGGGGCCTAAGCGACGAGCAGTACTTC. Translated: CASSLVGGLSDEQYF. The chain carries TRBV7-3 and TRBJ2-7; the D gene is possibly TRBD1 (6 bases). The length of the CDR3 is 15 residues. The V gene's germline CDR1 is SGHTA and CDR2 FQGTGA. V shed 2 bases and J shed 5 bases, with 16 bases lying between them.

For this clonotype: It may be a read error: a sequence one base away is much more abundant. The J gene is TRBJ2-1, the V gene TRBV29-1; 12 bases agree with TRBD2. The CDR3 contains 14 residues. The ends lost 8 bases at V and 7 bases at J; junction bases unmatched: 9. Germline CDR1 is SQVTM and CDR2 is ANQGSEA. The CDR3 here is CSTRLAGVGNEQFF. The DNA for the CDR3 is TGCAGCACCAGACTAGCGGGAGTGGGAAATGAGCAGTTCTTC.